The 17 T cell receptor beta chains listed next were all sequenced from one sample in a study of T cell responses to AZD1222 COVID-19 vaccine. This table comes from immunoSEQ multiplex PCR, and its TCRdb copy is limited to in-frame clones, with some not included. The sample contains about 100,000 clones, around nine tenths of which appear only once. Sequences were derived from peripheral blood, sampled on day 0 of AZD1222 vaccination. These receptors originate from an adult in good health.

As to this clone: An end of the junction does not agree with germline; a read error may underlie this. The V call is TRBV29-1, the J call TRBJ1-1; the D gene is possibly TRBD1 (5 bases). Germline CDR1 reads SQVTM; CDR2 reads ANQGSEA. The CDR3 is made up of 14 amino acids. The CDR3 DNA is TGCAGCGTGGGGGGGGACCGCGGGAACTCTGAAGCTTTCTTT. Encoded protein: CSVGGDRGNSEAFF.

J is TRBJ2-6 and V is TRBV19; D is perhaps TRBD1 (7 bases). This CDR3 comprises 17 residues. Trimming took off 5 bases at V and 1 base at J, with 15 bases between the two ends. In germline, CDR1 is LNHDA, CDR2 SQIVND (reference sequence). CDR3 nucleotides: TGTGCCAGTAGTGCCGGAGGGACAGCGTCTGGGGCCAACGTCCTGACTTTC. It translates to CASSAGGTASGANVLTF.

The rearrangement uses TRBV5-1 and TRBJ2-5; no reliable D call. Trimming cost V 4 bases and J 1 base, with 11 bases left between them. This CDR3 region has 14 residues. Germline CDR1 reads SGHRS; CDR2 reads YFSETQ. The CDR3 DNA reads as TGCGCCAGCAGCCTTGGAGTAGGCCAAGAGACCCAGTACTTC. This sequence encodes CASSLGVGQETQYF.

V usage is TRBV5-1 and J usage is TRBJ2-1; 9 nucleotides align to TRBD2. Germline loops: CDR1 SGHRS, CDR2 YFSETQ. This CDR3 is 16 amino acids long. V shed 6 bases and J 0 bases; nucleotides not matched to a gene: 7. The CDR3 DNA follows: TGCGCCAGCACCATGGGTAGCGGGAGCTCCTACAATGAGCAGTTCTTC. It codes for CASTMGSGSSYNEQFF.

The rearrangement uses TRBV20-1 and TRBJ2-7; no clear D gene. The V gene's germline CDR1 is DFQATT and CDR2 SNEGSKA (reference sequence). Trimming took 1 base from V and 6 from J, leaving 7 bases between them. This CDR3 contains 11 residues. The CDR3 is CSARGLGEQYF. The CDR3, as DNA: TGCAGTGCTAGAGGCTTGGGCGAGCAGTACTTC.

The chain employs TRBV9 and TRBJ2-5, with 8 bases matching TRBD2. The CDR3 extends over 15 amino acids. CDR1 SGDLS and CDR2 YYNGEE come from the germline V gene. Losses at the gene ends were 7 bases for V and 5 bases for J; bases not matched to a gene: 13. The chain's CDR3 is CASGGSREGRETQYF. Here the CDR3 DNA reads TGTGCCAGCGGGGGTAGCCGGGAGGGTCGGGAGACCCAGTACTTC.

The chain combines TRBV5-1 with TRBJ2-1; TRBD2 matches 9 bases. CDR1 and CDR2 (germline): SGHRS, YFSETQ. The CDR3 covers 15 residues. With 5 bases clipped from V and 5 bases from J, the junction kept 8 bases outside the gene matches. The CDR3, as DNA: TGCGCCAGCAGTATCTTTGGCGGGGGGGACAATGAGCAGTTCTTC. This encodes CASSIFGGGDNEQFF. Combining the CDR3 with reference TRBV5-1 and TRBJ2-1 gives the whole variable domain KAGVTQTPRYLIKTRGQQVTLSCSPISGHRSVSWYQQTPGQGLQFLFEYFSETQRNKGNFPGRFSGRQFSNSRSEMNVSTLELGDSALYLCASSIFGGGDNEQFFGPGTRLTVL.

The V call is TRBV5-1, the J call TRBJ2-1; 8 bases agree with TRBD2. The CDR3 extends over 15 amino acids. The trim removed 3 bases at V and 3 bases at J, leaving 5 bases unmatched. Looked up from germline, CDR1 is SGHRS and CDR2 is YFSETQ. CDR3 sequence reads: CASSWERGSYNEQFF. CDR3 bases: TGCGCCAGCAGCTGGGAGCGGGGGAGCTACAATGAGCAGTTCTTC.

The sample holds one count of this clone. This chain links TRBV19 with TRBJ1-4, with 11 positions matching TRBD1. The length of the CDR3 is 17 residues. Trimming cost V 6 bases and J 8 bases; bases outside gene matches: 14. CDR1 is LNHDA and CDR2 is SQIVND in the germline V gene (reference sequence). CDR3 in DNA: TGTGCCAGTAGATTGTCTGCCTCCGGGACAGGGGGAGAAAAACTGTTTTTT. Its translation is CASRLSASGTGGEKLFF.

This chain joins TRBV19 and TRBJ2-6; 10 bases match TRBD1. Germline CDR1 reads LNHDA; CDR2 reads SQIVND (reference sequence). Unmatched junction bases numbered 2, after V lost 4 bases and J lost 2 bases. The CDR3 runs 16 residues. Here the CDR3 reads CASSRGTGAGANVLTF. CDR3 sequence (DNA): TGTGCCAGTAGTAGGGGGACAGGGGCTGGGGCCAACGTCCTGACTTTC.

This chain connects TRBV5-1 to TRBJ1-6; 7 bases are a match to TRBD1. This CDR3 contains 16 residues. V lost 3 bases, J lost 9 bases, and 12 bases stayed unmatched. The germline gives CDR1 SGHRS, CDR2 YFSETQ. In DNA form, the CDR3 reads TGCGCCAGCAGCTCAGACAGGGTTATCAGGGGTTCACCCCTCCACTTT. Translating gives CASSSDRVIRGSPLHF.

The chain links TRBV6-5 to TRBJ1-1; TRBD1 is a possible D gene (5 bases). Germline values: CDR1 MNHEY, CDR2 SVGAGI. This CDR3 region has 14 residues. The ends were cut back, 5 bases at V and 4 bases at J, with 14 bases in the middle. The CDR3 is CASSSRVSGTEAFF. The CDR3 nucleotides read TGTGCCAGCAGTAGCAGGGTTTCGGGCACTGAAGCTTTCTTT.

The rearrangement uses TRBV7-8 and TRBJ2-7; 15 bases are a match to TRBD2. J was trimmed by 2 bases and V by 2 bases; bases with no gene match: 4. The germline V gene has CDR1 SGHVS and CDR2 FQNEAQ. This CDR3 has 17 amino acids. This CDR3 is CASSLSGLAGGTYEQYF. CDR3 bases: TGTGCCAGCAGCTTATCGGGACTAGCGGGGGGAACCTACGAGCAGTACTTC.

In this sample, this clone turned up a few times. This chain joins TRBV7-8 and TRBJ1-2, with a possible D match to TRBD1 (5 bases). Germline CDR1 is SGHVS and CDR2 is FQNEAQ. V was clipped by 7 bases and J by 8 bases, with 17 bases between them. The CDR3 runs to 13 residues. DNA of the CDR3: TGTGCCAGCAAAGTGGCAGGGAGTGGCGGCTACACCTTC. Its translation: CASKVAGSGGYTF.

The chain is built from TRBV7-3 and TRBJ2-2; tentatively, D is TRBD2 (5 bases). Germline CDR1 reads SGHTA; CDR2 reads FQGTGA. Trimming stripped 7 bases from V and 4 bases from J, with 10 bases between. CDR3 length: 13 residues. The CDR3 coding sequence is TGTGCCAGCACCCCGGGAACCACCGGGGAGCTGTTTTTT. Amino acid sequence: CASTPGTTGELFF.

This sequence joins TRBV2 and TRBJ1-6, with TRBD1 as a possible D gene (5 bases). CDR1 SNHLY and CDR2 FYNNEI come from the germline V gene. The CDR3 contains 20 residues. The V gene lost 1 base and the J gene lost 2 bases, with 21 bases spanning the gap. The CDR3 region has the DNA TGTGCCAGCAGTGAAGTAGGGACCGGGGCCGGGAAGACCTATAATTCACCCCTCCACTTT. This translates into CASSEVGTGAGKTYNSPLHF.

The chain joins TRBV7-9 to TRBJ1-6; D gene ambiguous. CDR1 and CDR2 from the germline V gene are SEHNR and FQNEAQ (reference sequence). This CDR3 contains 14 residues. V lost 7 bases and J lost 10, with 17 bases in between. CDR3 sequence: CASNEDLGRSPLHF. DNA of the CDR3: TGTGCCAGCAATGAGGACCTCGGTAGATCACCCCTCCACTTT.